Listed below are T cell receptor beta chains from one sample, sequenced in a study of T cell changes during pregnancy in multiple sclerosis. The assay was immunoSEQ multiplex PCR, and TCRdb's table has in-frame clones only and misses some. The table records approximately 44,000 clones, less than 95% of them present only once. The starting material was CD4+ T cells from peripheral blood mononuclear cells, obtained in the third trimester of pregnancy. The receptors stem from a female donor with multiple sclerosis, enrolled in a pregnancy study. The CDR3 runs from the conserved cysteine through the conserved F or W. A D gene is named only where the DNA matches it firmly. Size is stated for part of the rows, as once, few or many counts, or as a class when the clone is expanded.

j_call | d_call | v_call | clone_size | cdr3_aa | cdr3_nt
TRBJ2-3 | TRBD2 | TRBV28 | . | CASSSRTSGFSWGTDTQYF | TGTGCCAGCAGTTCCCGGACTAGCGGGTTCAGTTGGGGCACAGATACGCAGTATTTT
TRBJ1-2 | . | TRBV15 | . | CATSRGYAGSGYTF | TGTGCCACCAGCAGGGGGTATGCAGGGTCTGGCTACACCTTC
TRBJ1-4 | . | TRBV21-1 | . | CASSKKRRRLNEKLFF | TGTGCCAGCAGCAAAAAAAGGAGAAGACTTAATGAAAAACTGTTTTTT
TRBJ1-2 | TRBD1 | TRBV5-1 | . | CASSVGQGIYGYTF | TGCGCCAGCAGCGTAGGACAGGGAATCTATGGCTACACCTTC
TRBJ2-2 | . | TRBV15 | . | CATSRDRSNEIKTGELFF | TGTGCCACCAGCAGAGATAGATCGAACGAGATTAAAACCGGGGAGCTGTTTTTT
TRBJ1-1 | . | TRBV21-1 | . | CASSKLEGGGTEAFF | TGTGCCAGCAGCAAACTAGAAGGGGGTGGGACTGAAGCTTTCTTT
TRBJ1-2 | . | TRBV5-8 | . | CASSLGAGGTYGYTF | TGTGCCAGCAGCTTGGGCGCGGGGGGCACCTATGGCTACACCTTC
TRBJ2-1 | TRBD2 | TRBV9 | . | CASSAGAGAGLNEQFF | TGTGCCAGCAGCGCCGGAGCGGGAGCTGGACTCAATGAGCAGTTCTTC
TRBJ2-1 | TRBD1 | TRBV7-3 | . | CASSFMGGQGGNEQFF | TGTGCCAGCAGCTTCATGGGGGGACAGGGAGGCAATGAGCAGTTCTTC
TRBJ2-7 | . | TRBV7-2 | . | CASSLAGEQYKQYF | TGTGCCAGCAGCTTAGCGGGAGAGCAATATAAGCAGTACTTC
TRBJ1-2 | . | TRBV7-2 | . | CASSQTSVAYGYTF | TGTGCCAGCAGCCAGACCAGTGTAGCTTATGGCTACACCTTC
TRBJ2-7 | TRBD1 | TRBV6-1 | . | CASSERQGPYEQYF | TGTGCCAGCAGTGAGAGACAGGGCCCCTACGAGCAGTACTTC
TRBJ2-7 | . | TRBV4-3 | . | CASSQGLEASEQYF | TGCGCCAGCAGCCAAGGATTGGAGGCTAGTGAGCAGTACTTC
TRBJ2-5 | . | TRBV4-3 | . | CASSQERRTVYGEQYF | TGCGCCAGCAGCCAAGAAAGGAGGACAGTATACGGGGAGCAGTACTTC
TRBJ1-1 | TRBD1 | TRBV19 | . | CASAQGVLSTEAFF | TGTGCCAGCGCACAGGGGGTTCTTAGCACTGAAGCTTTCTTT
TRBJ1-1 | TRBD1 | TRBV5-5 | . | CASSSQGARNTEAFF | TGTGCCAGCAGCTCCCAGGGGGCGCGGAACACTGAAGCTTTCTTT
TRBJ1-2 | TRBD1 | TRBV6-4 | once | CASSEQGATGYGYTF | TGTGCCAGCAGTGAACAGGGGGCCACTGGCTATGGCTACACCTTC
TRBJ2-5 | . | TRBV28 | . | CASSLRPVITGIRGETQYF | TGTGCCAGCAGTTTACGTCCGGTTATTACAGGGATTCGCGGAGAGACCCAGTACTTC
TRBJ1-2 | . | TRBV21-1 | . | CASRDKRGDSYGYTF | TGTGCCAGCAGGGATAAAAGGGGGGACAGCTATGGCTACACCTTC
TRBJ2-1 | TRBD2 | TRBV10-3 | . | CAISGGSGMVIYEQFF | TGTGCCATCAGTGGGGGTAGCGGGATGGTAATCTATGAGCAGTTCTTC
TRBJ1-4 | TRBD1 | TRBV4-1 | . | CASSQEPPASAGGRLFF | TGCGCCAGCAGCCAAGAGCCCCCCGCCTCGGCAGGGGGAAGACTGTTTTTT
TRBJ2-2 | . | TRBV7-2 | . | CASVSGRDLTGELFF | TGTGCCAGCGTATCAGGGCGGGACCTCACCGGGGAGCTGTTTTTT
TRBJ1-2 | . | TRBV4-1 | once | CASSQDSGKQGYTF | TGCGCCAGCAGCCAAGATTCAGGGAAGCAGGGCTACACCTTC
TRBJ1-3 | . | TRBV6-5 | . | CASSYSGARGNTIYF | TGTGCCAGCAGTTACTCGGGGGCACGGGGAAACACCATATATTTT
TRBJ1-4 | . | TRBV25-1 | . | CASSEFGGSEKLFF | TGTGCCAGCAGTGAATTTGGGGGCAGTGAAAAACTGTTTTTT
TRBJ2-7 | TRBD2 | TRBV29-1 | . | CSVVSGLAGTSYEQYF | TGCAGCGTTGTATCTGGGCTAGCGGGAACATCCTACGAGCAGTACTTC
TRBJ1-5 | . | TRBV19 | . | CASSRAPGQNNQPQHF | TGTGCCAGTAGTAGGGCCCCCGGACAGAACAATCAGCCCCAGCATTTT
TRBJ1-2 | . | TRBV7-2 | . | CASRLPGDGYGYTF | TGTGCCAGCAGGTTACCAGGGGACGGCTATGGCTACACCTTC